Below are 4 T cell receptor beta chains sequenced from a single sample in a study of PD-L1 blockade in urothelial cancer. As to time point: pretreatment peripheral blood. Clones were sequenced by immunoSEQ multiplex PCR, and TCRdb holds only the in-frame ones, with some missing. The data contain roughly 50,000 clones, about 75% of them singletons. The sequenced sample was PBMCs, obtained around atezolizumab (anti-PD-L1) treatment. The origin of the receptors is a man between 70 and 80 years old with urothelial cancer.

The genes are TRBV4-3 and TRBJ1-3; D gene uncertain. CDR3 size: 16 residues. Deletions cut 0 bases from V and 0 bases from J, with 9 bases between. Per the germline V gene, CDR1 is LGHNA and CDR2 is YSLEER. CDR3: CASSQDSRVSGNTIYF. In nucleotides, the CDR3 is TGCGCCAGCAGCCAAGATTCTAGAGTCTCTGGAAACACCATATATTTT.

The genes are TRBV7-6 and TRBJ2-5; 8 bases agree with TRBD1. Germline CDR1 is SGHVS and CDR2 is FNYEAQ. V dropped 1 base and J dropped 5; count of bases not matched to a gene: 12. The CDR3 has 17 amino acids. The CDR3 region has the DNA TGTGCCAGCAGCTTAGGGATTTTTCAGGGGGCAGAGGAGACCCAGTACTTC. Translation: CASSLGIFQGAEETQYF. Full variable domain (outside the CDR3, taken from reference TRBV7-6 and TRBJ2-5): GAGVSQSPRYKVTKRGQDVALRCDPISGHVSLYWYRQALGQGPEFLTYFNYEAQQDKSGLPNDRFSAERPEGSISTLTIQRTEQRDSAMYRCASSLGIFQGAEETQYFGPGTRLLVL.

CDR3 amino acids: CASSLGLAGRTDTQYF. For the CDR3, the DNA is TGTGCCAGCAGCTTAGGGCTAGCGGGAAGAACAGATACGCAGTATTTT. The chain has TRBV7-9 and TRBJ2-3; 9 nucleotides agree with TRBD2. Germline V CDR1 and CDR2: SEHNR, FQNEAQ (reference sequence). This CDR3 is 16 amino acids long. After removal of 1 base from V and 3 bases from J, the junction contained 5 bases not matched to a gene.

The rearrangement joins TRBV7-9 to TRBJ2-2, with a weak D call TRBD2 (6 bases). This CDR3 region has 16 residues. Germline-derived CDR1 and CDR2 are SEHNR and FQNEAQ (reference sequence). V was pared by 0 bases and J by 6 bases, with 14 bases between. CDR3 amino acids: CASSLAAGRIPGELFF. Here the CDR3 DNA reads TGTGCCAGCAGCTTAGCGGCGGGAAGGATCCCCGGGGAGCTGTTTTTT.